The entry that follows covers one T cell receptor beta chain sequence. Its specificity is unknown. Sorting based on CD45RO/CCR7/CD25/CD127/CD95/CD27 separated CD4+ naive, central memory, regulatory and stem cell-like memory cells. This specimen comes from a study of beta chain features in type 1 diabetes. Study as a whole: Examination spanned approximately 110 million sorted cells from all samples.

Of the isolated RNA, all was reverse transcribed, and so the sequenced material was expressed TCRB transcripts. The average output of naive, central memory and regulatory T cell samples was millions of reads. The table came from immunoSEQ multiplex PCR; TCRdb's copy has only in-frame clones and leaves some out. The table records about 120,000 clones, 17% of them present only once. General study points: Among patients with Type 1 diabetes, TCRB CDR3s were moderately but significantly shorter in every one of the four CD4+ subsets.

V lost 3 bases to trimming and J lost 3 bases; unmatched junction nucleotides: 6. The CDR3 has 14 amino acids. The V gene's germline CDR1 is GTSNPN and CDR2 SVGIG (reference sequence). The receptor's source is a man aged 18 to 29 with type 1 diabetes. The material sequenced was central memory CD4+ T cells from blood. V is TRBV30 and J is TRBJ2-3, with 7 nucleotides matching TRBD1. The CDR3 loop is CAWRRGRGTDTQYF. The CDR3 nucleotides read TGTGCCTGGAGAAGGGGCAGGGGGACAGATACGCAGTATTTT.